This TCR beta chain emerged from a study of blood T cell repertoires in COVID-19. The CDR3 totals 13 residues. Deletions cut 5 bases from V and 7 bases from J, with 14 bases between. Germline CDR1 reads MNHEY; CDR2 reads SMNVEV (reference sequence). Produced via immunoSEQ multiplex PCR; TCRdb's table is partial and in-frame only. The table has roughly 41,000 clones, around 87% seen once. The gene calls are TRBV27 and TRBJ1-1; D remains unclear. This TCR was recovered from a woman in her forties or fifties who had recovered from COVID-19. The sequenced material came from PBMCs or T cells enriched from blood (not recorded which). CDR3 coding DNA: TGTGCCAGCAGTCCCTGGACTGGTGATGAAGCTTTCTTT. Its translation: CASSPWTGDEAFF.